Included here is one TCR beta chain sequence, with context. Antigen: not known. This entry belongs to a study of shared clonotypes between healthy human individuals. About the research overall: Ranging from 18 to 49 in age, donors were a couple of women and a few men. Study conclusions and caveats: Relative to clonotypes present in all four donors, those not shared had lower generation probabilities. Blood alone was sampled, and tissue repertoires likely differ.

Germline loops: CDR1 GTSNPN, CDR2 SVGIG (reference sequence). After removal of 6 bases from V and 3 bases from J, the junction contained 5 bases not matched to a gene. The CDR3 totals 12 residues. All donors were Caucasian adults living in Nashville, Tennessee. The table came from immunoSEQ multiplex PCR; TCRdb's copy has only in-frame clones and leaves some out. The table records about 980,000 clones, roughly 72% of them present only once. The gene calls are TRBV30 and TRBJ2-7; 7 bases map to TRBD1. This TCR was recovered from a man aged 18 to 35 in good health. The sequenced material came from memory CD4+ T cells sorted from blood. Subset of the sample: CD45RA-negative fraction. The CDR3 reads CACAPGGYEQYF. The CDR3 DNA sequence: TGTGCCTGCGCTCCAGGGGGCTACGAGCAGTACTTC.